Listed below are T cell receptor beta chains from one sample, sequenced in a study of cytomegalovirus exposure and HLA in healthy donors. This table comes from immunoSEQ multiplex PCR, and its TCRdb copy is limited to in-frame clones, with some not included. The sample shows 40,000 to 55,000 clones, roughly 75% of them seen only once. The source material was PBMCs. Receptors were obtained from a man aged 30 to 39 in good health and CMV-seropositive. Both conserved end residues are part of each CDR3. Fields, in order: J gene, D gene, V gene, clone size, CDR3 DNA, CDR3 protein. A D gene is named only where the DNA matches it firmly. Expanded clones get a size class; other rows say once, few or many, or leave the size out.

TRBJ1-4 | . | TRBV27 | once | TGTGCCAGCAGTTTCCTCCCCCAGACTCTTGGGGAAAAACTGTTTTTT | CASSFLPQTLGEKLFF
TRBJ1-6 | TRBD1 | TRBV7-9 | once | TGTGCCAGCAGCTTAAACGAAGGGACAGGGCTCTATAATTCACCCCTCCACTTT | CASSLNEGTGLYNSPLHF
TRBJ2-1 | . | TRBV7-9 | . | TGTGCCAGCAGCTTAGTGGCCAGGGAGCAGTTCTTC | CASSLVAREQFF
TRBJ2-7 | TRBD1 | TRBV5-6 | . | TGTGCCAGCAGCTTAGGGACAGGGTCGGGAGAGCAGTACTTC | CASSLGTGSGEQYF
TRBJ2-7 | . | TRBV27 | . | TGTGCCAGCAGTTTATCTGGTAGCGAGCAGTACTTC | CASSLSGSEQYF
TRBJ1-1 | . | TRBV4-1 | . | TGCGCCAGCAGCCAGGAACCGGAGGTCACTGAAGCTTTCTTT | CASSQEPEVTEAFF
TRBJ2-7 | . | TRBV5-1 | . | TGCGCCAGCAGCTCTCAGGGAAACGAGCAGTACTTC | CASSSQGNEQYF
TRBJ1-5 | TRBD1 | TRBV30 | . | TGTGCCTGGACGAGGGGGCGGGGGGACAATCAGCCCCAGCATTTT | CAWTRGRGDNQPQHF
TRBJ1-1 | . | TRBV7-9 | once | TGTGCCAGCAGCTTAGGGGGGCCTGAAGCTTTCTTT | CASSLGGPEAFF
TRBJ2-1 | TRBD2 | TRBV9 | . | TGTGCCAGCACTCCTAGCGGGGGTATCTATGAGCAGTTCTTC | CASTPSGGIYEQFF
TRBJ2-3 | . | TRBV6-1 | . | TGTGCCAGCAGTGATTTAGGGGGAATCACAGATACGCAGTATTTT | CASSDLGGITDTQYF
TRBJ2-7 | . | TRBV11-2 | . | TGTGCCAGCACCACGACCTCTGGGGGCCAGTCCTACGAGCAGTACTTC | CASTTTSGGQSYEQYF
TRBJ1-2 | . | TRBV6-5 | . | TGTGCCAGCAGTTACTCAACAGGGCTCTATGGCTACACCTTC | CASSYSTGLYGYTF
TRBJ2-1 | . | TRBV6-6 | few | TGTGCCAGCAGTTCCCGGCCAGGTGACCTCTACAATGAGCAGTTCTTC | CASSSRPGDLYNEQFF
TRBJ1-1 | TRBD1 | TRBV27 | . | TGTGCCAGCCGACGGACAGGGATGAACACTGAAGCTTTCTTT | CASRRTGMNTEAFF
TRBJ2-1 | . | TRBV7-7 | . | TGTGCCAGCAGCCCTACCCTTCGACAGCCCAATGAGCAGTTCTTC | CASSPTLRQPNEQFF
TRBJ1-2 | TRBD1 | TRBV5-6 | . | TGTGCCAGCAGCTTGAGATCCGGGACAGCAAGCTATGGCTACACCTTC | CASSLRSGTASYGYTF
TRBJ2-7 | TRBD1 | TRBV7-3 | . | TGTGCCAGCGGACCCGGGACAGGAATAAGCGAGCAGTACTTC | CASGPGTGISEQYF
TRBJ2-3 | TRBD2 | TRBV7-2 | . | TGTGCCAGCAGCTCCCATAGCGGGGGGGCCTGGGATACGCAGTATTTT | CASSSHSGGAWDTQYF
TRBJ2-4 | . | TRBV15 | once | TGTGCCACCAGCAGAGATCGGGGGTATAGCATTCAGTACTTC | CATSRDRGYSIQYF
TRBJ1-3 | TRBD1 | TRBV5-1 | . | TGCGCCAGCAGCTTGATGGCGCAGGGGGCTGGAAACACCATATATTTT | CASSLMAQGAGNTIYF
TRBJ2-5 | TRBD1 | TRBV9 | . | TGTGCCAGCAACACCGGGACAGGGGGGGGCGAGACCCAGTACTTC | CASNTGTGGGETQYF
TRBJ1-6 | . | TRBV27 | . | TGTGCCAGCAGTTCAAGTCCAGGGTGGGGATCACCCCTCCACTTT | CASSSSPGWGSPLHF
TRBJ1-1 | TRBD1 | TRBV5-4 | . | TGTGCCAGCAGCTTGGTGGGACAGGCCGAAGCTTTCTTT | CASSLVGQAEAFF
TRBJ1-2 | TRBD1 | TRBV5-4 | . | TGTGCCAGCAGCTGGAGAGCCGGGACAGCCTTAAACTATGGCTACACCTTC | CASSWRAGTALNYGYTF
TRBJ1-1 | . | TRBV19 | . | TGTGCCACCCTGACTGAGAGGAACACTGAAGCTTTCTTT | CATLTERNTEAFF
TRBJ2-3 | . | TRBV9 | . | TGTGCCAGCAGCGCCCAGGGGCCTAGCACAGATACGCAGTATTTT | CASSAQGPSTDTQYF
TRBJ2-7 | TRBD1 | TRBV6-6 | . | TGTGCCAGCAGTTACGCTCGACAGGGGGGGTACGAGCAGTACTTC | CASSYARQGGYEQYF
TRBJ2-1 | TRBD2 | TRBV27 | . | TGTGCCAGCAGTTCCGGACTCCTAGCGGGGGTGTACAATGAGCAGTTCTTC | CASSSGLLAGVYNEQFF
TRBJ2-1 | TRBD2 | TRBV5-1 | . | TGCGCCGGCAGCCGGAGCGGGGTTAGCTCCTACAATGAGCAGTTCTTC | CAGSRSGVSSYNEQFF
TRBJ1-6 | TRBD1 | TRBV6-5 | . | TGTGCCAGCAGTTACTCAATAACAGGGGATTCACCCCTCCACTTT | CASSYSITGDSPLHF
TRBJ2-7 | . | TRBV11-3 | . | TGTGCCAGCAGCTTTTCTTCCGGAGGCGAGCAGTACTTC | CASSFSSGGEQYF
TRBJ1-1 | TRBD1 | TRBV30 | . | TGTGCCTGGACCGTCACAGGGGGGCCCACTGAAGCTTTCTTT | CAWTVTGGPTEAFF
TRBJ2-6 | TRBD1 | TRBV6-5 | . | TGTGCCATCGGGACAGGGGGCTCTGGGGCCAACGTCCTGACTTTC | CAIGTGGSGANVLTF
TRBJ2-1 | TRBD1 | TRBV6-5 | . | TGTGCCAGCGGAGAAGACAGGGTGCGCAATGAGCAGTTCTTC | CASGEDRVRNEQFF
TRBJ1-3 | . | TRBV7-2 | . | TGTGCCAGCAGCTTAACAGGTTGGGCGGGAAACACCATATATTTT | CASSLTGWAGNTIYF
TRBJ1-1 | . | TRBV9 | . | TGTGCCAGCAGCCCGTCGGGGAACACTGAAGCTTTCTTT | CASSPSGNTEAFF
TRBJ1-2 | TRBD1 | TRBV2 | . | TGTGCCAGCAGTGAAGCTTTGAGACAGGGCTTATTCGGGACTTATGGCTACACCTTC | CASSEALRQGLFGTYGYTF
TRBJ1-2 | . | TRBV5-4 | . | TGTGCCAGCAGCTTCAGGCGGGGCAGGAACTATGGCTACACCTTC | CASSFRRGRNYGYTF
TRBJ1-3 | . | TRBV6-5 | . | TGTGCCAGCAGAAGGTTCCGGGATGGAAACACCATATATTTT | CASRRFRDGNTIYF
TRBJ1-4 | . | TRBV5-1 | once | TGCGCCAGCAGCTTGGGCCACTTTCCCGAAAAACTGTTTTTT | CASSLGHFPEKLFF
TRBJ1-2 | TRBD1 | TRBV5-1 | . | TGCGCCAGCAGCCTCCGGGACAGGAGAAACTATGGCTACACCTTC | CASSLRDRRNYGYTF
TRBJ2-7 | . | TRBV27 | . | TGTGCCAGCAGTTTAGCCGAGGGTTACGAGCAGTACTTC | CASSLAEGYEQYF
TRBJ2-3 | . | TRBV19 | . | TGTGCCAGTAGACGACTGAGCACAGATACGCAGTATTTT | CASRRLSTDTQYF
TRBJ1-4 | TRBD1 | TRBV7-2 | . | TGTGCCAGCAGCACTCGCGGGACAGGGAATGAAAAACTGTTTTTT | CASSTRGTGNEKLFF
TRBJ2-3 | TRBD2 | TRBV6-5 | . | TGTGCCAGCAGTTGGGGACTAGCGGCTAGCACAGATACGCAGTATTTT | CASSWGLAASTDTQYF
TRBJ2-5 | . | TRBV4-1 | . | TGCGCCAGCAGTGAAACACTAGGACCCCAAGAGACCCAGTACTTC | CASSETLGPQETQYF
TRBJ2-3 | . | TRBV11-3 | once | TGTGCCAGCAGCTTGTTGGCTAGCACAGATACGCAGTATTTT | CASSLLASTDTQYF
TRBJ1-2 | TRBD1 | TRBV9 | . | TGTGCCAGCAGCCCGCAGACAGGGATATCCTATGGCTACACCTTC | CASSPQTGISYGYTF
TRBJ1-5 | . | TRBV28 | . | TGTGCCAGCGTGGTGTCCGGACATTTCAATCAGCCCCAGCATTTT | CASVVSGHFNQPQHF
TRBJ2-1 | TRBD2 | TRBV7-2 | few | TGTGCCAGCAGCTTCGCGGGGGGGATGGATGAGCAGTTCTTC | CASSFAGGMDEQFF
TRBJ1-1 | . | TRBV5-1 | . | TGCGCCAGCAGCGCCGGGTCTATGGGAGCTTTCTTT | CASSAGSMGAFF
TRBJ1-1 | . | TRBV5-6 | . | TGTGCCAGCAGCCCAAAGACAGATCTCACTGAAGCTTTCTTT | CASSPKTDLTEAFF
TRBJ1-6 | . | TRBV4-2 | once | TGTGCCAGCAGCCAGGACACAGGGAAGGTGGATTCACCCCTCCACTTT | CASSQDTGKVDSPLHF
TRBJ2-3 | . | TRBV6-4 | . | TGTGCCAGCAGTGATTCTAGCGAGAGCACAGATACGCAGTATTTT | CASSDSSESTDTQYF
TRBJ1-6 | . | TRBV5-8 | . | TGTGCCAGCAGCCCACGGGGCTCCTATAATTCACCCCTCCACTTT | CASSPRGSYNSPLHF
TRBJ2-3 | TRBD2 | TRBV9 | . | TGTGCCAGCAGCGTGGGGCGGGGGGCTGGCACAGATACGCAGTATTTT | CASSVGRGAGTDTQYF
TRBJ2-6 | TRBD2 | TRBV6-5 | . | TGTGCCAGCACTGAGCGGGGTAGGGCCAACGTCCTGACTTTC | CASTERGRANVLTF
TRBJ2-3 | . | TRBV5-1 | . | TGCGCCAGCAGCGCGGCGGGACAGTCCACAGATACGCAGTATTTT | CASSAAGQSTDTQYF
TRBJ1-2 | . | TRBV28 | . | TGTGCCAGCAGTTGGGGCGGGAGCTATGGCTACACCTTC | CASSWGGSYGYTF